This TCR beta chain was captured by sequencing in a study of blood T cell repertoires in COVID-19. Turning to the study itself: Acute-phase and convalescent COVID-19 samples originated in the United States, Italy and Spain.

Measured with immunoSEQ multiplex PCR; TCRdb has only the in-frame clones, and not every one. The data contain roughly 120,000 clones, roughly four fifths of them singletons. The sequenced material came from peripheral blood. The sequence came from a man aged 65-85 years with active or convalescent COVID-19.

CDR3 in DNA: TGTGCCAGCAGCCCCTTCTTTAACACCGGGGAGCTGTTTTTT. It encodes CASSPFFNTGELFF. The chain combines TRBV9 with TRBJ2-2; D is unresolved. The V end lost 4 bases, the J end lost 2 bases, and 9 bases lay between the germline ends. Germline V CDR1 and CDR2: SGDLS, YYNGEE. The CDR3 covers 14 residues.